Shown below are 3 T cell receptor beta chains from a single sample sequenced in a study of Graves' ophthalmopathy and Graves' hyperthyroidism. Amplification of TCR beta CDR3 regions used RNA transcripts. HTBI-primed first-round RT-PCR preceded second-round multiplex PCR. TCRdb reanalysed the multiplex PCR reads using MiXCR and keeps one entry per CDR3 protein. The repertoire holds some 350,000 distinct CDR3 sequences, with approximately 18% as singletons. The specimen was peripheral blood. Receptors were obtained from an adult woman with stable Graves' hyperthyroidism.

This clonotype was seen a handful of times. V gene TRBV2 combines with J gene TRBJ2-7, with D hard to call. V was cut by 6 bases and J by 9 bases, with 15 bases left in between. Germline loops: CDR1 SNHLY, CDR2 FYNNEI. The CDR3 is 12 residues long. CDR3: CASSETLRGQYF. Here the CDR3 DNA reads TGTGCCAGCAGCGAAACACTACGAGGGCAGTACTTC.

Of note for this clonotype: The germline gene is not matched at one end of the junction; a read error may be the cause. This chain joins TRBV5-1 and TRBJ1-2, with TRBD1 matching over 7 bases. Germline V gene lookup returns CDR1 SGHRS and CDR2 YFSETQ. The CDR3 loop spans 13 amino acids. This CDR3 is CASSKDRNYGDTF. In nucleotides, the CDR3 is TGCGCCAGCAGCAAGGACAGGAACTATGGCGACACCTTC.

The table lists this clonotype with many counts. This chain connects TRBV20-1 to TRBJ1-1; D is uncertain. V gave up 1 base and J gave up 3 bases, with 9 bases separating them. CDR3 length: 13 amino acids. Germline CDR1 reads DFQATT; CDR2 reads SNEGSKA (reference sequence). DNA for the CDR3: TGCAGTGCTAGAGGTGGAGGGCACACTGAAGCTTTCTTT. Its translation: CSARGGGHTEAFF.